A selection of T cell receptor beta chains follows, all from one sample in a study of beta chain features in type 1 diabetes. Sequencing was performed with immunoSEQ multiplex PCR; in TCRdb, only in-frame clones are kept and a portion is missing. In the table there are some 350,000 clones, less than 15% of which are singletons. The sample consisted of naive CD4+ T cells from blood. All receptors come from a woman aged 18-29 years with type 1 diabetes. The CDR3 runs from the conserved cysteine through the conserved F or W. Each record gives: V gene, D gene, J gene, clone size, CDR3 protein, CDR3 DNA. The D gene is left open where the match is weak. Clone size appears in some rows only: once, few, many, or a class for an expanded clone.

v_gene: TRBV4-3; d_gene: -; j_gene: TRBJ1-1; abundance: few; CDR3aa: CASSRQMNTEAFF; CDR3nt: TGCGCCAGCAGTCGACAGATGAACACTGAAGCTTTCTTT
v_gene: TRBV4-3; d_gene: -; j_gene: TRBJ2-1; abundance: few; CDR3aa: CASSQDHGEVYNEQFF; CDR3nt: TGCGCCAGCAGCCAAGACCATGGTGAGGTCTACAATGAGCAGTTCTTC
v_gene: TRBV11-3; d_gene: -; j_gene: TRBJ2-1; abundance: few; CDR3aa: CATSASVQQFF; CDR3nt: TGTGCCACATCCGCTAGCGTTCAGCAGTTCTTC
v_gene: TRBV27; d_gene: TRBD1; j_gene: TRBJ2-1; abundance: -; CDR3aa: CASSLEGGVRYNEQFF; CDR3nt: TGTGCCAGCAGTTTGGAAGGGGGCGTAAGATACAATGAGCAGTTCTTC
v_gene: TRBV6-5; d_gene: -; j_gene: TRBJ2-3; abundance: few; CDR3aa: CASSYIGTQYF; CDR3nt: TGTGCCAGCAGTTACATCGGTACGCAGTATTTT
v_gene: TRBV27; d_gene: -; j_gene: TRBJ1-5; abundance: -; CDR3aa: CASSLYSRGSNQPQHF; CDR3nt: TGTGCCAGCAGTCTATACTCCAGGGGAAGCAATCAGCCCCAGCATTTT
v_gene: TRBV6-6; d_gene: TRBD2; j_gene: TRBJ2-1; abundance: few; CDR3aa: CASSRLAGDEQFF; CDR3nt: TGTGCCAGCAGTCGACTAGCGGGAGATGAGCAGTTCTTC
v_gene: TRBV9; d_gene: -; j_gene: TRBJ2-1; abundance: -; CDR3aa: CASGSGGTYNEQFF; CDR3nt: TGTGCCTCCGGGTCCGGCGGGACGTACAATGAGCAGTTCTTC
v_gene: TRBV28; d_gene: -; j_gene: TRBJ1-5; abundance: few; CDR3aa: CASRATRGSNQPQHF; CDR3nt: TGTGCCAGCAGGGCCACCAGGGGTAGCAATCAGCCCCAGCATTTT
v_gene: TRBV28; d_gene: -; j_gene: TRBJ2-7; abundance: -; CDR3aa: CASSPPRTWSYEQYF; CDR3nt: TGTGCCAGCAGTCCCCCCCGCACTTGGTCCTACGAGCAGTACTTC
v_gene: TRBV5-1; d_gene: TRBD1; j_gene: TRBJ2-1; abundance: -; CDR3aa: CASSLVRTGGSYNEQFF; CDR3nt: TGCGCCAGCAGCTTGGTTAGGACAGGGGGCAGCTACAATGAGCAGTTCTTC
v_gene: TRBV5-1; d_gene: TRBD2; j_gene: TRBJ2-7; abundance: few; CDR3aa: CASSLMLAERKYF; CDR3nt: TGCGCCAGCAGCTTGATGCTAGCGGAGAGGAAGTACTTC
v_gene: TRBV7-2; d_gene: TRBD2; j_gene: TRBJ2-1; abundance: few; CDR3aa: CATEGLARYNEQFF; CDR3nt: TGTGCCACTGAGGGACTAGCTCGCTACAATGAGCAGTTCTTC
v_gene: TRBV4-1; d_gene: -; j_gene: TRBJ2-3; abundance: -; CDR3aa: CASTHGHVSTDTQYF; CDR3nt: TGCGCCAGCACCCATGGACACGTTAGCACAGATACGCAGTATTTT
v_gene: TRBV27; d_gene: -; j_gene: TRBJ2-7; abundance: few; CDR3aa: CASKMNSRHYEQYF; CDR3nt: TGTGCCAGCAAAATGAACTCGAGGCACTACGAGCAGTACTTC
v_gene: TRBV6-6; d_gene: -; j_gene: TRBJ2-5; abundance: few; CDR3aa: CASRSDSAGWRTQYF; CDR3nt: TGTGCCAGCAGGTCCGACTCCGCCGGTTGGAGGACCCAGTACTTC
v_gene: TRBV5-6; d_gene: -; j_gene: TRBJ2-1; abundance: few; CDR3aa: CASSPVSNEQFF; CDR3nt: TGTGCCAGCAGCCCGGTTAGCAATGAGCAGTTCTTC
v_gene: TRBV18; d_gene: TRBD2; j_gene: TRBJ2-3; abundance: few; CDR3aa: CASLKTSGSSGDTQYF; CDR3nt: TGTGCCAGCTTAAAGACTAGCGGGAGCTCGGGAGATACGCAGTATTTT
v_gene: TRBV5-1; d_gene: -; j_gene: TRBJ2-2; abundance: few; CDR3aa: CASSLETQNTGELFF; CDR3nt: TGCGCCAGCAGCTTGGAGACACAGAACACCGGGGAGCTGTTTTTT
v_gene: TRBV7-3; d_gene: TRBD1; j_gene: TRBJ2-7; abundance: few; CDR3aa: CASSLQQGLEQYF; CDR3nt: TGTGCCAGCAGCTTACAACAGGGGCTCGAGCAGTACTTC
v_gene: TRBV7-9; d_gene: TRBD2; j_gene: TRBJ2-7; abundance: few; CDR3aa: CASSLSLAGFYEQYF; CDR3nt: TGTGCCAGCAGCTTATCGCTAGCGGGATTTTACGAGCAGTACTTC
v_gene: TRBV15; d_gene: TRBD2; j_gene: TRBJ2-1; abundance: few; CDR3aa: CATSRGGTSRHEQFF; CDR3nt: TGTGCCACCAGCAGAGGGGGGACTAGTCGCCATGAGCAGTTCTTC
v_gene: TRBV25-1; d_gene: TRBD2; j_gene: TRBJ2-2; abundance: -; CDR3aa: CASRPSRPSGFTGELFF; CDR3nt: TGTGCCAGCAGGCCTTCGAGGCCTAGCGGGTTCACCGGGGAGCTGTTTTTT
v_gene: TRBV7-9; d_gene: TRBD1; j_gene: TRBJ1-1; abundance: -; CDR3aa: CASSFKDRDTEAFF; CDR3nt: TGTGCCAGCAGCTTCAAGGACAGGGACACTGAAGCTTTCTTT
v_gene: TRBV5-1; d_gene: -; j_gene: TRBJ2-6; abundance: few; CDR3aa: CASSNQLGLSGANVLTF; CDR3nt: TGCGCCAGCAGCAACCAACTCGGACTATCTGGGGCCAACGTCCTGACTTTC
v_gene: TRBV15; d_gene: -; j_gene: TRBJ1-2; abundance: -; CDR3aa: CATSMGGQRIYGYTF; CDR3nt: TGTGCCACCAGCATGGGTGGACAGAGGATCTATGGCTACACCTTC
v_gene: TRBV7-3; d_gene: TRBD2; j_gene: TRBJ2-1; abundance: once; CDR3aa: CASSLAWTRSDEQFF; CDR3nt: TGTGCCAGCAGCTTAGCGTGGACTAGGTCCGATGAGCAGTTCTTC
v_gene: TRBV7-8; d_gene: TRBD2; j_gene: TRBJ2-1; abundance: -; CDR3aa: CASSSQGPSGRGGSYNEQFF; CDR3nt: TGTGCCAGCAGCTCCCAGGGCCCTAGCGGGAGGGGAGGGTCCTACAATGAGCAGTTCTTC
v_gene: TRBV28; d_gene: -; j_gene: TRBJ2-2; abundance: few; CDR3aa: CASSLLGELFF; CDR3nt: TGTGCCAGCAGTTTACTCGGGGAGCTGTTTTTT
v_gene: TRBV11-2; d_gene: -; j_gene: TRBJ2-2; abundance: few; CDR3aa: CASTQRLKLTGELFF; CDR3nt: TGTGCCAGCACCCAGAGACTAAAACTCACCGGGGAGCTGTTTTTT